The 18 T cell receptor beta chains reported below all come from one sample, sequenced in a study of cytomegalovirus exposure and HLA in healthy donors. This PCR relied on a set of 60 Vbeta primers and 13 Jbeta primers. Repertoires were generated with immunoSEQ multiplex PCR, while TCRdb's copy carries only in-frame clones and drops some. The sample data list 150,000 to 250,000 clones. The sequenced material came from PBMCs. The source is a boy between 10 and 17 years old in good health and CMV-seronegative.

This chain uses TRBV27 with TRBJ2-7; 9 nucleotides align to TRBD1. V dropped 4 bases and J dropped 2; count of bases not matched to a gene: 15. Germline loops: CDR1 MNHEY, CDR2 SMNVEV (reference sequence). The CDR3 is 18 residues long. CDR3 sequence reads: CASSSTWDRATFTYEQYF. In nucleotides, the CDR3 is TGTGCCAGCAGTTCGACCTGGGACAGGGCAACCTTTACCTACGAGCAGTACTTC.

The chain combines TRBV7-9 with TRBJ1-4, with 7 bases matching TRBD1. CDR3 size: 15 residues. The junction had 5 bases not matched to a gene; V was cut back by 1 base and J by 6 bases. The germline CDR1 and CDR2 sequences are SEHNR and FQNEAQ (reference sequence). Here the CDR3 reads CASSLGAGGYEKLFF. In DNA form, the CDR3 reads TGTGCCAGCAGCTTAGGGGCAGGGGGATATGAAAAACTGTTTTTT.

This chain links TRBV15 with TRBJ1-2, with 7 positions matching TRBD1. Looked up from germline, CDR1 is LNHNV and CDR2 is YYDKDF (reference sequence). The CDR3 has 14 residues. The V gene end was trimmed by 8 bases and the J gene end by 4 bases; junction bases not matched to a gene: 10. The CDR3 region has the DNA TGTGCCACCGTCGCAGGGGGGACAACCTATGGCTACACCTTC. Translation: CATVAGGTTYGYTF. The whole variable domain, filled in from reference TRBV15 and TRBJ1-2, reads DAMVIQNPRYQVTQFGKPVTLSCSQTLNHNVMYWYQQKSSQAPKLLFHYYDKDFNNEADTPDNFQSRRPNTSFCFLDIRSPGLGDTAMYLCATVAGGTTYGYTFGSGTRLTVV.

The chain is built from TRBV20-1 and TRBJ1-2, with D possibly being TRBD1 (5 bases). CDR1 and CDR2 (germline): DFQATT, SNEGSKA (reference sequence). The CDR3 has 10 amino acids. Trimming took off 6 bases at V and 8 bases at J, with 10 bases between the two ends. CDR3 DNA sequence: TGCAGTGCGGGGCCGCCCGGCTACACCTTC. Translated, it gives CSAGPPGYTF.

A word on this clone: The junction and the germline gene differ at one end; a read error may be behind it. V and J are TRBV11-3 and TRBJ2-1; D is perhaps TRBD2 (6 bases). Looked up from germline, CDR1 is SGHNT and CDR2 is YENEEA. The CDR3 extends over 16 amino acids. CDR3 DNA sequence: TGTGCCAGCAGCCCCGGCGGAGGGACTCGCTACGATGAGCAGTTCTTC. Its translation is CASSPGGGTRYDEQFF.

The rearrangement uses TRBV30 and TRBJ2-1; D perhaps matches TRBD2 (7 bases). CDR1 GTSNPN and CDR2 SVGIG come from the germline V gene (reference sequence). CDR3 length: 12 amino acids. V was pared by 0 bases and J by 8 bases, with 8 bases between. CDR3 sequence (DNA): TGTGCCTGGAGTGTAGGGGGGGATGAGCAGTTCTTC. Protein product: CAWSVGGDEQFF.

This sequence joins TRBV29-1 and TRBJ2-5; TRBD2 matches at 10 bases. J was trimmed by 4 bases and V by 4 bases; bases with no gene match: 3. This CDR3 is 13 amino acids long. The V gene's germline CDR1 is SQVTM and CDR2 ANQGSEA. The CDR3 DNA reads as TGCAGCGTTGCTCCTAGCGGGGGAGAGACCCAGTACTTC. It encodes CSVAPSGGETQYF.

This sequence joins TRBV6-6 and TRBJ2-5; TRBD2 matches at 12 bases. Germline CDR1 reads MNHNY; CDR2 reads SVGAGI (reference sequence). The CDR3 covers 15 residues. Germline trimming cut 4 bases from V and 2 bases from J; bases unmatched to any gene: 2. The CDR3 here is CASSSSGGEQETQYF. CDR3 nucleotides: TGTGCCAGCAGTTCTAGCGGGGGGGAACAAGAGACCCAGTACTTC.

The chain carries TRBV7-2 and TRBJ1-1; D not certain. The germline V gene encodes CDR1 SGHTA and CDR2 FQGNSA. V was shortened by 7 bases and J by 4 bases, with 16 bases between the two germline ends. This CDR3 contains 14 residues. The CDR3 here is CASKRDTYGTEAFF. CDR3 bases: TGTGCCAGCAAGAGAGACACATATGGCACTGAAGCTTTCTTT.

The V gene is TRBV7-3, the J gene TRBJ1-1; a possible D gene is TRBD1 (5 bases). The CDR3 length is 17 residues. Per the germline V gene, CDR1 is SGHTA and CDR2 is FQGTGA. The ends were cut back, 4 bases at V and 4 bases at J, with 22 bases in the middle. CDR3 coding DNA: TGTGCCAGCAGCTCCACTCTTACAGTAGGGGTTCGCACTGAAGCTTTCTTT. It codes for CASSSTLTVGVRTEAFF.

The chain combines TRBV28 with TRBJ2-2; 7 bases match TRBD1. V lost 6 bases to trimming and J lost 6 bases; unmatched junction nucleotides: 22. CDR1 and CDR2 from the germline V gene are MDHEN and SYDVKM. The CDR3 length is 19 residues. The CDR3 here is CASSFTTGMSRQVSGELFF. CDR3 nucleotide sequence: TGTGCCAGCAGCTTCACGACAGGGATGTCTAGGCAGGTGTCCGGGGAGCTGTTTTTT.

The CDR3 loop reads CASSLPAGPNTDTQYF. The CDR3 DNA is TGTGCCAGCAGCTTGCCCGCGGGGCCTAACACAGATACGCAGTATTTT. This chain joins TRBV5-6 and TRBJ2-3; D may be TRBD2 (6 bases). V was clipped by 1 base and J by 2 bases, with 14 bases between them. Looked up from germline, CDR1 is SGHDT and CDR2 is YYEEEE. The CDR3 spans 16 residues.

CDR3 sequence reads: CASRRGSVQPQHF. DNA for the CDR3: TGTGCCAGCAGGAGGGGGTCGGTTCAGCCCCAGCATTTT. The chain couples TRBV9 to TRBJ1-5; D is possibly TRBD1 (6 bases). Germline-derived CDR1 and CDR2 are SGDLS and YYNGEE. V gave up 5 bases and J gave up 6 bases, with 12 bases separating them. This CDR3 has 13 residues.

The chain recombines TRBV7-2 with TRBJ2-7, with 7 positions matching TRBD1. Germline CDR1 and CDR2: SGHTA and FQGNSA. J lost 3 bases, V lost 5 bases, and 4 bases had no gene match. The CDR3 runs 13 residues. The CDR3 protein is CASSKGQSYEQYF. The DNA of the CDR3 is TGTGCCAGCAGCAAGGGACAGAGCTACGAGCAGTACTTC.

The rearrangement links TRBV6-5 to TRBJ1-1; D call uncertain. Trimming stripped 8 bases from V and 3 bases from J, with 13 bases between. There are 13 residues in the CDR3. The germline V gene encodes CDR1 MNHEY and CDR2 SVGAGI. Here the CDR3 DNA reads TGTGCCAGCTTCGACGGACTCTACACTGAAGCTTTCTTT. It codes for CASFDGLYTEAFF.

DNA of the CDR3: TGTGCCAGTAAGGGGGGGGGCGACTATGGCTACACCTTC. This encodes CASKGGGDYGYTF. The rearrangement uses TRBV19 and TRBJ1-2, with a weak D call TRBD1 (6 bases). The CDR3 length is 13 residues. Germline V gene lookup returns CDR1 LNHDA and CDR2 SQIVND (reference sequence). Trimming removed 7 bases from V and 3 bases from J, with 12 bases in between.

The rearrangement links TRBV9 to TRBJ1-4; tentatively, D is TRBD1 (6 bases). CDR1 and CDR2 from the germline V gene are SGDLS and YYNGEE. The V and J ends lost 0 bases and 8 bases respectively, with 11 bases between them. The CDR3 sequence is 14 residues long. CDR3 residues: CASSVGGLSEKLFF. The CDR3 coding sequence is TGTGCCAGCAGCGTAGGGGGGCTGAGCGAAAAACTGTTTTTT.

The V and J genes are TRBV19 and TRBJ2-6; unclear D gene. This CDR3 comprises 18 residues. Germline V gives CDR1 LNHDA, CDR2 SQIVND (reference sequence). Trimming shortened V by 3 bases and J by 2 bases, and 17 bases separated the two germline ends. CDR3 loop: CASSISSAEFPGANVLTF. The CDR3 DNA reads TGTGCCAGTAGTATTAGCTCAGCAGAATTTCCTGGGGCCAACGTCCTGACTTTC. The entire variable domain, with the rest obtained from reference TRBV19 and TRBJ2-6, is as follows: DGGITQSPKYLFRKEGQNVTLSCEQNLNHDAMYWYRQDPGQGLRLIYYSQIVNDFQKGDIAEGYSVSREKKESFPLTVTSAQKNPTAFYLCASSISSAEFPGANVLTFGAGSRLTVL.